This section outlines one TCR beta chain sequence together with its context. Its antigen is not known. The investigators reverse transcribed all of the isolated RNA, so they sequenced expressed TCRB transcripts. Here immunoSEQ multiplex PCR was the method, and the copy in TCRdb shows in-frame clones only, minus some. The data contain 200,000 to 250,000 clones, about 71% of them singletons. This entry belongs to a study of beta chain features in type 1 diabetes. Staining for CD45RO/CCR7/CD25/CD127/CD95/CD27 allowed sorting of CD4+ naive, central memory, regulatory and stem cell-like memory cells. Study-wide findings and caveats: For patients and controls alike, PCR might favor shorter templates to the same degree. The cDNA sequencing approach could over-represent high-TCR-expressing cells.

The germline V gene encodes CDR1 GTSNPN and CDR2 SVGIG (reference sequence). V dropped 3 bases and J dropped 6 bases, with 18 bases sitting between them. CDR3 length equals 14 residues. Sequenced sample: naive CD4+ T cells from blood. The TCR comes from a man aged 25 to 40 in good health. The J gene is TRBJ2-7, the V gene TRBV30; D might be TRBD2 (6 bases). CDR3 bases: TGTGCCTGGAGCATCGGAGGGGCTGTTGGCGAGCAGTACTTC. It codes for CAWSIGGAVGEQYF.